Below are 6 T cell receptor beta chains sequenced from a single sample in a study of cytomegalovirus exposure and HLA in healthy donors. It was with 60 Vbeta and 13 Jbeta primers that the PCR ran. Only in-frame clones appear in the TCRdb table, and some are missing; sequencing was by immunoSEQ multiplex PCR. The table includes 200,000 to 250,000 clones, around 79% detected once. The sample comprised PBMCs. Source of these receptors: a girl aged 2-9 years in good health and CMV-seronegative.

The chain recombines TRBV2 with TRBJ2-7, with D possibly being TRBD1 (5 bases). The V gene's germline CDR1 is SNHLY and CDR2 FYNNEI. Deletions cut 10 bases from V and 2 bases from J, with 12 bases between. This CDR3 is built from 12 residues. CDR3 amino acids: CATSTDTYEQYF. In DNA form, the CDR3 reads TGTGCCACGTCGACAGATACCTACGAGCAGTACTTC.

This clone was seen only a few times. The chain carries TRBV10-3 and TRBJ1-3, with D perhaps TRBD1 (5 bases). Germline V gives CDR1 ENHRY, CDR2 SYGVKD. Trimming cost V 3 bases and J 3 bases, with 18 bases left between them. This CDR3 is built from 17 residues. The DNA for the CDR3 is TGTGCCATCAGTGAATGGGAGAAGCAGGGAGGTGGAAACACCATATATTTT. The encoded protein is CAISEWEKQGGGNTIYF.

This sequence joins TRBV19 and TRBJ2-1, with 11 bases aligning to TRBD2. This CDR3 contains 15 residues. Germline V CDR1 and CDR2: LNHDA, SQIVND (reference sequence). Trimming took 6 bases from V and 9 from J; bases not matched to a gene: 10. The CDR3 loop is CASSQGGLAATEQFF. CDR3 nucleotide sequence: TGTGCCAGTAGCCAAGGGGGACTAGCGGCTACTGAGCAGTTCTTC. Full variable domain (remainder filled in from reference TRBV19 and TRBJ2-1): DGGITQSPKYLFRKEGQNVTLSCEQNLNHDAMYWYRQDPGQGLRLIYYSQIVNDFQKGDIAEGYSVSREKKESFPLTVTSAQKNPTAFYLCASSQGGLAATEQFFGPGTRLTVL.

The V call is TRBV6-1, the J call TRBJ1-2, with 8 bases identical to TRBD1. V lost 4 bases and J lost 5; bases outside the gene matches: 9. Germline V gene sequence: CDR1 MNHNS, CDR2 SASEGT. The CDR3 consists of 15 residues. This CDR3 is CASSALDRGGYGYTF. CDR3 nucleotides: TGTGCCAGCAGTGCCCTTGACAGGGGTGGGTATGGCTACACCTTC.

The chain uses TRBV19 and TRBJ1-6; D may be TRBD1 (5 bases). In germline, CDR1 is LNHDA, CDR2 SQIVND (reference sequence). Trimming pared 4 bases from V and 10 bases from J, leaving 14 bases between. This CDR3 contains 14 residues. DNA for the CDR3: TGTGCCAGTAGTACAAAGACAGTTCGCTCACCCCTCCACTTT. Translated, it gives CASSTKTVRSPLHF.

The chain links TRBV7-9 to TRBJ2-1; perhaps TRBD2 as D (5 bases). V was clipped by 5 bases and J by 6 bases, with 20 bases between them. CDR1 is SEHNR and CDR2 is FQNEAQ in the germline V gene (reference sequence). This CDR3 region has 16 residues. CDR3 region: CASSTLPLEKLNEQFF. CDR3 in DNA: TGTGCCAGCAGCACCCTCCCACTAGAAAAACTCAATGAGCAGTTCTTC.